The T cell receptor beta chain under discussion was sequenced for a study of blood T cell repertoires in COVID-19. Study-wide context: Researchers got acute and convalescent COVID-19 samples from the United States, Italy and Spain. The analysed material was cDNA or gDNA that came from T cells, B-cell-depleted T cells, or PBMCs.

Germline CDR1 and CDR2: LNHDA and SQIVND (reference sequence). This CDR3 has 15 amino acids. The V and J ends lost 3 bases and 4 bases respectively, with 16 bases between them. Profiling relied on immunoSEQ multiplex PCR, and the TCRdb table lists in-frame clones only, not all of them. The sample has about 190,000 clones, about 83% seen once. Sequencing was performed on PBMCs or T cells enriched from blood (not recorded which). This sequence was found in a man aged 35-49 years with acute COVID-19. This chain joins TRBV19 and TRBJ2-7, with a tentative D call TRBD1 (6 bases). This chain's CDR3 is CASSIAEVGGYEQYF. The CDR3, as DNA: TGTGCCAGTAGTATCGCCGAGGTAGGGGGTTACGAGCAGTACTTC.